One sample yielded the 5 T cell receptor beta chains listed below, sequenced in a study of cytomegalovirus exposure and HLA in healthy donors. 13 Jbeta primers and 60 Vbeta primers were used for the PCR. Produced via immunoSEQ multiplex PCR; TCRdb's table is partial and in-frame only. This table has around 85,000 clones, around three quarters appearing once. The sample consisted of PBMCs. The receptors were sampled from a male donor in good health and CMV-seronegative.

This clone showed up just a few times. The chain links TRBV27 to TRBJ2-7; tentatively, D is TRBD2 (6 bases). Germline V gives CDR1 MNHEY, CDR2 SMNVEV (reference sequence). This CDR3 has 15 residues. V lost 4 bases and J 4 bases, leaving 17 bases between the germline ends. DNA of the CDR3: TGTGCCAGCAGTTCGGGACTCCGGAGTGTATACGAGCAGTACTTC. It translates to CASSSGLRSVYEQYF.

This clone occurred once. At one of its ends the junction is not consistent with the germline gene, which may arise from a read error. The chain employs TRBV5-1 and TRBJ1-2; tentative D call: TRBD1 (6 bases). This CDR3 is 13 amino acids long. CDR1 and CDR2 from the germline V gene are SGHRS and YFSETQ. The CDR3 region is CASSLDRAYGYPF. The CDR3, as DNA: TGCGCCAGCAGCTTGGACAGGGCCTATGGCTACCCCTTC.

This chain connects TRBV18 to TRBJ1-4, with D tentatively TRBD1 (6 bases). The germline V gene has CDR1 KGHSH and CDR2 LQKENI. This CDR3 contains 16 residues. V was trimmed by 4 bases and J by 5 bases, leaving 17 bases between them. CDR3 sequence: CASSLLPGETNEKLFF. In nucleotides, the CDR3 is TGTGCCAGCTCACTACTACCAGGGGAGACAAATGAAAAACTGTTTTTT.

The genes are TRBV5-1 and TRBJ2-7; 9 bases match TRBD1. Germline CDR1 and CDR2: SGHRS and YFSETQ. Trimming removed 2 bases from V and 1 base from J; junction bases left unmatched: 4. This CDR3 contains 15 residues. CDR3: CASSLRDRVSYEQYF. CDR3 coding DNA: TGCGCCAGCAGCTTAAGGGACAGGGTATCCTACGAGCAGTACTTC. The full variable domain, in which reference TRBV5-1 and TRBJ2-7 provide the parts outside the CDR3, is KAGVTQTPRYLIKTRGQQVTLSCSPISGHRSVSWYQQTPGQGLQFLFEYFSETQRNKGNFPGRFSGRQFSNSRSEMNVSTLELGDSALYLCASSLRDRVSYEQYFGPGTRLTVT.

The chain has TRBV19 and TRBJ2-6; no reliable D call. The V and J ends lost 2 bases and 6 bases respectively, with 11 bases between them. Per the germline V gene, CDR1 is LNHDA and CDR2 is SQIVND (reference sequence). The CDR3 length is 15 residues. The CDR3 spells CASSINSIVANVLTF. The CDR3 region has the DNA TGTGCCAGTAGTATAAATAGTATAGTGGCCAACGTCCTGACTTTC.